The clone carrying this T cell receptor beta chain has only a few counts. Looked up from germline, CDR1 is SGHDT and CDR2 is YYEEEE. The CDR3 has 16 amino acids. V shed 3 bases, J shed 7 bases, and the junction held 8 bases outside the gene matches. Per the original data handling: Estimates of nucleated cell counts were drawn from the amplification of reference gene primers. TCRdb's copy holds only in-frame clones and misses some; the assay was immunoSEQ multiplex PCR. V, J and clone size derive from that table, while D and trimming were established from the DNA sequence. Among around 260,000 clones listed, 86% were seen once. This entry is derived from a study of blood T cell repertoires in COVID-19. Study-level information: Sites across the United States, Italy and Spain contributed samples from acute and convalescent COVID-19. Sample material is recorded as cDNA or gDNA derived from T cells, B-cell-depleted T cells, or PBMCs.

Source material: peripheral blood. The gene calls are TRBV5-6 and TRBJ1-6; 9 bases match TRBD1. The sequence was collected from a woman aged 30 to 39 with active or convalescent COVID-19. CDR3: CASSYLGDRANSPLHF. CDR3 DNA sequence: TGTGCCAGCAGCTATTTAGGGGACAGGGCCAATTCACCCCTCCACTTT.